This T cell receptor (beta chain) was recorded in a study of pediatric ulcerative colitis. Study-level points and caveats: This repertoire reflects total lymphocytes rather than subpopulations like regulatory T cells. Compared with controls, ulcerative colitis showed greater blood-rectum clone sharing.

The germline V gene encodes CDR1 SGHVS and CDR2 FQNEAQ. The CDR3 spans 16 residues. Trimming cost V 4 bases and J 8 bases, with 21 bases left between them. In the case of this clone: Its antigen is currently unknown.

Samples were sequenced at Survey level, maximum 500,000 reads. The data were produced by immunoSEQ multiplex PCR, yet TCRdb's version contains in-frame clones alone and is incomplete. This table has 54,000 or so clones, about nine tenths appearing once. The V call is TRBV7-8, the J call TRBJ2-1; TRBD2 is a possible D gene (6 bases). The sequencing input was blood. The clonotype comes from a boy aged 10-17 years who was a control in a study of pediatric ulcerative colitis. CDR3 sequence reads: CASSSAGLTVGDEQFF. Written as DNA, the CDR3 is TGTGCCAGCAGCTCCGCGGGACTGACGGTCGGGGATGAGCAGTTCTTC.